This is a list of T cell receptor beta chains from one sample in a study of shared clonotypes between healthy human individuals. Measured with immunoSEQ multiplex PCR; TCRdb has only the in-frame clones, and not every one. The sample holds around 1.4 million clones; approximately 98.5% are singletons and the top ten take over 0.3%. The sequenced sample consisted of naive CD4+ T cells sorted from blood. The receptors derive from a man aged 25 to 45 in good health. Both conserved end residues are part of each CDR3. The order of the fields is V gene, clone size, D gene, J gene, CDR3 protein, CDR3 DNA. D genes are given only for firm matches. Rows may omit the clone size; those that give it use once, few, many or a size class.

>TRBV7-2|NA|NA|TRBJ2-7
CASSLVGFSYEQYF
TGTGCCAGCAGCTTAGTTGGCTTCTCCTACGAGCAGTACTTC
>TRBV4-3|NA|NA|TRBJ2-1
CASSQVRSAIRGAEQFF
TGCGCCAGCAGCCAAGTCCGAAGCGCAATTAGAGGCGCTGAGCAGTTCTTC
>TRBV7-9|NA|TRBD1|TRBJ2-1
CASSLRSGTEDDEQFF
TGTGCCAGCAGCTTACGTTCCGGGACAGAGGACGATGAGCAGTTCTTC
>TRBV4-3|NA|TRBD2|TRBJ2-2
CASSQGTSGRRTGELFF
TGCGCCAGCAGCCAAGGGACTAGCGGGAGAAGAACCGGGGAGCTGTTTTTT
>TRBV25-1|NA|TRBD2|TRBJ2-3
CASSDRTSGTTDTQYF
TGTGCCAGCAGTGACCGGACTAGCGGGACTACAGATACGCAGTATTTT
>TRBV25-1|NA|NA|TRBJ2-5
CASRLGGAETQYF
TGTGCCAGCAGGTTGGGGGGAGCTGAGACCCAGTACTTC
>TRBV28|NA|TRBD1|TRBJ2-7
CASSSPGQAYEQYF
TGTGCCAGCAGTTCCCCAGGACAGGCCTACGAGCAGTACTTC
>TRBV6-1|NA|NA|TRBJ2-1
CASREQGFPYNEQFF
TGTGCCAGCAGAGAACAGGGTTTCCCCTACAATGAGCAGTTCTTC
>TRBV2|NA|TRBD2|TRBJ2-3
CASRILAGGSDTQYF
TGTGCCAGCAGGATTTTAGCGGGAGGGTCAGATACGCAGTATTTT
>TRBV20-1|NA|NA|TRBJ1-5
CSARGDQPQHF
TGCAGTGCTAGGGGGGATCAGCCCCAGCATTTT
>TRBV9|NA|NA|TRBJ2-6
CASSAGSSGANVLTF
TGTGCCAGCAGCGCCGGGAGCTCTGGGGCCAACGTCCTGACTTTC
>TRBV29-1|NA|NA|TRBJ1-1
CSAGDRNTEAFF
TGCAGCGCAGGGGACCGGAACACTGAAGCTTTCTTT
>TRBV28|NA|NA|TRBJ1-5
CASSLFGGGNQPQHF
TGTGCCAGCAGTTTATTCGGGGGGGGAAATCAGCCCCAGCATTTT
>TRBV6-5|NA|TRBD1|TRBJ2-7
CASSSSDGQDEQYF
TGTGCCAGCAGTTCCAGCGACGGACAGGACGAGCAGTACTTC
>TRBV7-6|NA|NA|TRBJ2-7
CASSLDGGPSYEQYF
TGTGCCAGCAGCTTAGATGGGGGGCCCTCCTACGAGCAGTACTTC
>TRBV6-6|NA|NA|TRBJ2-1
CASSPTNEQFF
TGTGCCAGCAGCCCAACTAACGAGCAGTTCTTC
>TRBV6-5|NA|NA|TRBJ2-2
CASSYSGGPGELFF
TGTGCCAGCAGTTACTCTGGGGGTCCCGGGGAGCTGTTTTTT
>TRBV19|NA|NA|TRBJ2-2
CASSIKSANTGELFF
TGTGCCAGTAGTATAAAGAGCGCGAACACCGGGGAGCTGTTTTTT
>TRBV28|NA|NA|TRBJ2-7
CASSQPQVPYEQYF
TGTGCCAGCAGTCAGCCACAGGTACCCTACGAGCAGTACTTC
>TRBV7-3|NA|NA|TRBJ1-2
CASSPRAGSVWNYGYTF
TGTGCCAGCAGCCCACGGGCAGGCTCAGTCTGGAACTATGGCTACACCTTC
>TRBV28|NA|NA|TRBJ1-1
CASSVLIGEAFF
TGTGCCAGCAGTGTCCTCATCGGGGAGGCTTTCTTT
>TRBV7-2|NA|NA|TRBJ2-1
CASSLLYRELNEQFF
TGTGCCAGCAGCTTACTTTACAGGGAGTTGAATGAGCAGTTCTTC
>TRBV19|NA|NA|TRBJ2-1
CASSFSWGYNEQFF
TGTGCCAGTAGTTTCAGTTGGGGATACAATGAGCAGTTCTTC
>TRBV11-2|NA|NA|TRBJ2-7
CASSRDSPTDQYF
TGTGCCAGCAGTCGGGACTCCCCGACGGATCAGTACTTC
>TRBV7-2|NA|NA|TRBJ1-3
CASSPRSAGSIYF
TGTGCCAGCAGCCCGAGATCGGCAGGCTCCATATATTTT
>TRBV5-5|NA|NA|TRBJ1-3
CASSLESITGNTIYF
TGTGCCAGCAGCTTGGAGAGTATCACTGGAAACACCATATATTTT
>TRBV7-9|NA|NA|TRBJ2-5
CASSFRRPQGTQYF
TGTGCCAGCAGCTTTCGACGCCCCCAGGGGACCCAGTACTTC
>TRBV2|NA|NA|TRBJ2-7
CASSGFTPGEQYF
TGTGCCAGCAGTGGGTTTACCCCTGGCGAGCAGTACTTC
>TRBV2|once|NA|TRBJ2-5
CASLPSTQETQYF
TGTGCCAGCCTCCCCAGCACCCAAGAGACCCAGTACTTC
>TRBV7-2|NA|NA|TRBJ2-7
CASSLAPGEQYF
TGTGCCAGCAGCTTAGCCCCCGGCGAGCAGTACTTC
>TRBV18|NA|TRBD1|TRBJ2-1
CASSKTGGEVQFF
TGTGCCAGCTCAAAGACAGGGGGCGAGGTGCAGTTCTTC
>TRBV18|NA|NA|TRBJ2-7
CASSPPTVAEQYF
TGTGCCAGCTCACCACCGACAGTCGCCGAGCAGTACTTC
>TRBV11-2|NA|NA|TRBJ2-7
CASSAIRGYEQYF
TGTGCCAGCAGCGCCATCCGTGGGTACGAGCAGTACTTC
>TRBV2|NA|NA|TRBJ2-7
CASSEQGNEQYF
TGTGCCAGCAGTGAACAGGGGAACGAGCAGTACTTC
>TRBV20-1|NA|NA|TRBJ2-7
CSARPRHEQYF
TGCAGTGCTAGACCCCGGCACGAGCAGTACTTC
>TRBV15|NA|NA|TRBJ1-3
CATSRDRGRGNTIYF
TGTGCCACCAGCAGAGATCGGGGTAGAGGAAACACCATATATTTT
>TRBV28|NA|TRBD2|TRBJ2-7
CATSTSGYEQYF
TGTGCCACCTCCACTAGCGGATACGAGCAGTACTTC
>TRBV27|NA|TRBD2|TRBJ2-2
CASSLLVAGGTGELFF
TGTGCCAGCAGTTTGCTTGTTGCGGGAGGCACCGGGGAGCTGTTTTTT
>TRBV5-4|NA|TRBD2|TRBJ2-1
CASSPTELAGVYNEQFF
TGTGCCAGCAGCCCAACGGAGTTAGCGGGAGTCTACAATGAGCAGTTCTTC
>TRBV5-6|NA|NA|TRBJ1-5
CASSLVFQGGGNQPQHF
TGTGCCAGCAGCTTGGTATTTCAAGGGGGAGGCAATCAGCCCCAGCATTTT
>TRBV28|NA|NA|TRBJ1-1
CASSFAVGTLQDTEAFF
TGTGCCAGCAGTTTTGCGGTCGGGACTCTACAAGACACTGAAGCTTTCTTT
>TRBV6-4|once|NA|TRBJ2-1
CASSMAAYNEQFF
TGTGCCAGCAGTATGGCGGCCTACAATGAGCAGTTCTTC
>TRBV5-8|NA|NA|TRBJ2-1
CASSLRGKTVNEQFF
TGTGCCAGCAGCTTACGTGGTAAAACAGTGAATGAGCAGTTCTTC